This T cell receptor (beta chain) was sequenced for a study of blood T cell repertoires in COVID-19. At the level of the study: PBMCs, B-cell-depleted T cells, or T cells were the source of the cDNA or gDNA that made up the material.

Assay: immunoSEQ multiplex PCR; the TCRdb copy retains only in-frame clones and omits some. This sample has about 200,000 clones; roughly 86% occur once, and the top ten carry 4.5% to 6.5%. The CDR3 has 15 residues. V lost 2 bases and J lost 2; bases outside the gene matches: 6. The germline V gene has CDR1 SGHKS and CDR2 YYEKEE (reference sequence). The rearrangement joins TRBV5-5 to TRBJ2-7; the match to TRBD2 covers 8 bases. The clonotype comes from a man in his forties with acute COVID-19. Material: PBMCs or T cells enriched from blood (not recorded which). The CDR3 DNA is TGTGCCAGCAGCTTCCAGCGGGAGCCAACCTACGAGCAGTACTTC. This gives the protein CASSFQREPTYEQYF.